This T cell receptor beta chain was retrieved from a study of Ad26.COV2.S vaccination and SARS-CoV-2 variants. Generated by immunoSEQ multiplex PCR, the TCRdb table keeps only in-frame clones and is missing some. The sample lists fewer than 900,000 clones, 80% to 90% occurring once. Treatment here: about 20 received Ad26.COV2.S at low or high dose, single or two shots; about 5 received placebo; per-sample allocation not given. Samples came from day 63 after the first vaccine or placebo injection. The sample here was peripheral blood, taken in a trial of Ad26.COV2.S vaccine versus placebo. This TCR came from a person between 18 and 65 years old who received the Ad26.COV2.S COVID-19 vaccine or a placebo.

In nucleotides, the CDR3 is TGTGCCAGCGCAGGGGGGCCCACAGATACGCAGTATTTT. Its translation is CASAGGPTDTQYF. This chain links TRBV24-1 with TRBJ2-3; TRBD1 might be the D (7 bases). Germline V gene lookup returns CDR1 KGHDR and CDR2 SFDVKD. The CDR3 has 13 amino acids. V was pared by 11 bases and J by 2 bases, with 13 bases between.